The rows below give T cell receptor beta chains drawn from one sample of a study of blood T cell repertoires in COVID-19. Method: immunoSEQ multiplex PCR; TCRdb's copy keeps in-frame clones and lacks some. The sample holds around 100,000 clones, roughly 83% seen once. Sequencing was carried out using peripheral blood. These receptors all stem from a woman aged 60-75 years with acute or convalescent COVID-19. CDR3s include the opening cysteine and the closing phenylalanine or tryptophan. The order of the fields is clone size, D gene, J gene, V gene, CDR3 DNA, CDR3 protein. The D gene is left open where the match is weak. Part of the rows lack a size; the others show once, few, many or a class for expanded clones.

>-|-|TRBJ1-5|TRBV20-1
TGCAGTGCTGGACCCGGGGCCCAGCATTTT
CSAGPGAQHF
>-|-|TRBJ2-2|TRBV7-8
TGTGCCAGCCGCCCCGGTAAAAGCGTGTCGACCGGGGAGCTGTTTTTT
CASRPGKSVSTGELFF
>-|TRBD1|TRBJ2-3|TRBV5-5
TGTGCCAGCAGCTTTAGACTTTCGACAGGGGACCTCACAGATACGCAGTATTTT
CASSFRLSTGDLTDTQYF
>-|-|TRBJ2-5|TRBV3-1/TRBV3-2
TGTGCCAGCAGCCAAGCGAGGATCCCGGGAGATGAGACCCAGTACTTC
CASSQARIPGDETQYF
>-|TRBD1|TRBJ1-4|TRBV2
TGTGCCAGCCAACTTCAGGGACAGGGCTATGAAAAACTGTTTTTT
CASQLQGQGYEKLFF
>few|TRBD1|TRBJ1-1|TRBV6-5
TGTGCCAGCAGTTACCTAGTCAGGGGGCGCAGTACTGAAGCTTTCTTT
CASSYLVRGRSTEAFF
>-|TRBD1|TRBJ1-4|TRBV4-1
TGCGCCAGCAGCCTCGACAGGGTTCCTAATGAAAAACTGTTTTTT
CASSLDRVPNEKLFF
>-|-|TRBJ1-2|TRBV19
TGTGCCAGTAGTATAGCGTTGACAGACTACTATGGCTACACCTTC
CASSIALTDYYGYTF
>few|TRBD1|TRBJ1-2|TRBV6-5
TGTGCCAGCAGACCCAGGGGGTTGAACTATGGCTACACCTTC
CASRPRGLNYGYTF
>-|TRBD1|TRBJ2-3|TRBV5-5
TGTGCCAGCAGCCCAGGGGGCCCCACAGATACGCAGTATTTT
CASSPGGPTDTQYF
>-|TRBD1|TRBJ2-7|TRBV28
TGTGCCAGCAGTTTACCGGGACAGCCCTACGAGCAGTACTTC
CASSLPGQPYEQYF
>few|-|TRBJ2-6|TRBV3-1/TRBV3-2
TGTGCCAGCAGCCAAGATCTCGTCTCTGGGGCCAACGTCCTGACTTTC
CASSQDLVSGANVLTF
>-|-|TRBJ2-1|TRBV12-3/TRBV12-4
TGTGCCAGCAGTTTAGGGACAGTGAATGAGCAGTTCTTC
CASSLGTVNEQFF
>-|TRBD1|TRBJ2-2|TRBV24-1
TGTGCCACCAGTGATTTGAAGGGACAGGGGTCGCCCGGGGAGCTGTTTTTT
CATSDLKGQGSPGELFF
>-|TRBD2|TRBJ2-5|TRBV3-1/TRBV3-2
TGTGCCAGCAGCCAAGGACTAGCGGGGGGGGCCCAGTACTTC
CASSQGLAGGAQYF
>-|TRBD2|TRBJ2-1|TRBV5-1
TGCGCCAGCAGCTTGGCGGGGGGGCGCGAATACAATGAGCAGTTCTTC
CASSLAGGREYNEQFF
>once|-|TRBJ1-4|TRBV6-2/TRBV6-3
TGTGCCAGCAGTTCCGGGGGGGGAGCTGAAAAACTGTTTTTT
CASSSGGGAEKLFF
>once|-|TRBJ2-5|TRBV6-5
TGTGCCAGCAGGCTACAGGGTCGAGAGACCCAGTACTTC
CASRLQGRETQYF
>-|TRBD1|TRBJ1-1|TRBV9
TGTGCCAGCAGCGCCCCTACAGGGGGAACTGAAGCTTTCTTT
CASSAPTGGTEAFF
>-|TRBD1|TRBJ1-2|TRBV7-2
TGTGCCAGCAGCTTAGGACAGGGTATCTATGGCTACACCTTC
CASSLGQGIYGYTF
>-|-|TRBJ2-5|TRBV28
TGTGCCAGCAATTTTGTAGGGGTACAAGAGACCCAGTACTTC
CASNFVGVQETQYF
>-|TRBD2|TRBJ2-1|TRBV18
TGTGCCAGCTCACATTCCCTCCCTAGCGGCGGAGCCAATGAGCAGTTCTTC
CASSHSLPSGGANEQFF
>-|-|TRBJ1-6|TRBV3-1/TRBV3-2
TGTGCCAGCAGCCAAGATCGTCAGAATTCACCCCTCCACTTT
CASSQDRQNSPLHF
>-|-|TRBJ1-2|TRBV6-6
TGTGCCAGCAGGGAAAGACAGGCTAACTATGGCTACACCTTC
CASRERQANYGYTF
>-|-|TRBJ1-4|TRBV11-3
TGTGCCAGCAGCTCTTCTCGGGAAAAACTGTTTTTT
CASSSSREKLFF
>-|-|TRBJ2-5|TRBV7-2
TGTGCCAGCAGCTTAAGGGGTCTCGGGGGTGAGACCCAGTACTTC
CASSLRGLGGETQYF
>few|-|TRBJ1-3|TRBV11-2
TGTGCCAGCAGCTTAGGTTTTGCCAGCTCTGGAAACACCATATATTTT
CASSLGFASSGNTIYF
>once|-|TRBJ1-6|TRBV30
TGTGCCTGGAGTGTAAGGGGGGGATTGAATTCACCCCTCCACTTT
CAWSVRGGLNSPLHF
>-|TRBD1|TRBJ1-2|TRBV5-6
TGTGCCAGCAGACCACAGGGGGCGGTCTATGGCTACACCTTC
CASRPQGAVYGYTF
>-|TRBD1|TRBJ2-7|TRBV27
TGTGCCAGCAGTCAAGGGACAGGGACCATCTACGAGCAGTACTTC
CASSQGTGTIYEQYF
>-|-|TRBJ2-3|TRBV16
TGTGCCAGCAGCCAATCGCAGGCCGATCCCACAGATACGCAGTATTTT
CASSQSQADPTDTQYF
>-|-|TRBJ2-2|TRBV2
TGTGCCAGCAGTGAAAGGGACAGGGAGCTGTTTTTT
CASSERDRELFF
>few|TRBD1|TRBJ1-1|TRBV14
TGTGCCAGCAGCCGCAGGGGGATGCTGGACACTGAAGCTTTCTTT
CASSRRGMLDTEAFF
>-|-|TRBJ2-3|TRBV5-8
TGTGCCAGCAGAGGGGCCCGGCCAGGGAAGACAGATACGCAGTATTTT
CASRGARPGKTDTQYF
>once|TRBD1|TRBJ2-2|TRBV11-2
TGTGCCAGCAGCCGTAGAGGGACAGGTCAACCCGGGGAGCTGTTTTTT
CASSRRGTGQPGELFF
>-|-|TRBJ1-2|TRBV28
TGTGCCAGCAGTTTAGGCGGCTATGGCTACACCTTC
CASSLGGYGYTF
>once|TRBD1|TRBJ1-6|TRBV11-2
TGTGCCAGCACCCTTTCCCGGGACAGGGGATTGGGATCACCCCTCCACTTT
CASTLSRDRGLGSPLHF
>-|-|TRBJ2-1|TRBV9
TGTGCCAGCAGCGTAGGTCTGGGGCGCGTCAATGAGCAGTTCTTC
CASSVGLGRVNEQFF
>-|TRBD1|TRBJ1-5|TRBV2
TGTGCCAGCAGTATCGCGACAGGGATAATTAGCAATCAGCCCCAGCATTTT
CASSIATGIISNQPQHF
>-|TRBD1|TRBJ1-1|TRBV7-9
TGTGCCAGCAGCTTATTTGGGACAGGGACGGTGGGAGCTTTCTTT
CASSLFGTGTVGAFF
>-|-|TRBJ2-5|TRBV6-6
TGTGCCAGCAGTTACGGAGCGGTCCAAGAGACCCAGTACTTC
CASSYGAVQETQYF
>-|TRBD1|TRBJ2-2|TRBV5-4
TGTGCCAGCAGCTTGGCCGGCGACAGGGGGCTAGAGCTGTTTTTT
CASSLAGDRGLELFF
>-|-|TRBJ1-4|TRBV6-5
TGTGCCAGCAGTTCAAGGGGTCCTAATGAAAAACTGTTTTTT
CASSSRGPNEKLFF
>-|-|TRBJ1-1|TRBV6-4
TGTGCCAGCAGTGACCCTCCCCGCGGCAACACTGAAGCTTTCTTT
CASSDPPRGNTEAFF
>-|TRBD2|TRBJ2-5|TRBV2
TGTGCCAGCAAAGAGGGGAGGGTACAAGAGACCCAGTACTTC
CASKEGRVQETQYF
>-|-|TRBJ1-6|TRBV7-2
TGTGCCAGCAGCTTGGACAGCTCCTATAATTCACCCCTCCACTTT
CASSLDSSYNSPLHF
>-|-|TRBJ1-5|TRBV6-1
TGTGCCAGCAGTGAAGTTTGGGCTCAGCCCCAGCATTTT
CASSEVWAQPQHF
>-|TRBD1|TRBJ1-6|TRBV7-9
TGTGCCAGCAGCTTAGCCCCGGGACAGGGGATGCGGGATTCACCCCTCCACTTT
CASSLAPGQGMRDSPLHF
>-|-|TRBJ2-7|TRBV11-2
TGTGCCAGCAGCTTAGATTCGAGCGCTGTATCTTACGAGCAGTACTTC
CASSLDSSAVSYEQYF
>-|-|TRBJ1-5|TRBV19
TGTGCCAGTAGTATAGATCCGGGACAAAGAATCAGGGCCCAGCATTTT
CASSIDPGQRIRAQHF